This entry features one T cell receptor (beta chain) sequence. The ends were cut back, 2 bases at V and 6 bases at J, with 8 bases in the middle. Per germline, CDR1 MNHEY and CDR2 SVGEGT. This CDR3 is 13 amino acids long. These data come from a study of blood T cell repertoires in COVID-19. Clones were read by immunoSEQ multiplex PCR, and TCRdb kept only the in-frame ones, dropping some. The table includes a few hundred thousand clones, about 86% detected once. The TCR was taken from a woman between 45 and 60 years old with COVID-19, enrolled during active disease. Sequencing used peripheral blood. The chain recombines TRBV6-2 or TRBV6-3 with TRBJ2-1; D is unresolved. The CDR3: CASSYGPFNEQFF. DNA of the CDR3: TGTGCCAGCAGTTACGGGCCCTTCAATGAGCAGTTCTTC.